The 5 T cell receptor beta chains in this list originate from one sample, sequenced in a study of blood T cell repertoires in COVID-19. Here immunoSEQ multiplex PCR was the method, and the copy in TCRdb shows in-frame clones only, minus some. The sample lists about 330,000 clones, about 91% occurring once. The specimen sequenced was peripheral blood. The receptors stem from a man younger than 45 with COVID-19, enrolled during active disease.

This clone appeared once. This chain connects TRBV7-8 to TRBJ1-5; D gene unclear. Between the trimmed V and J ends, which lost 1 base and 5 bases, there was a span of 9 bases. This CDR3 region has 14 residues. Per the germline V gene, CDR1 is SGHVS and CDR2 is FQNEAQ. DNA of the CDR3: TGTGCCAGCAGCTTAGACCGGTCCGATCAGCCCCAGCATTTT. This gives the protein CASSLDRSDQPQHF.

The V and J genes are TRBV6-1 and TRBJ1-6; weak D call: TRBD1 (5 bases). CDR1 and CDR2 from the germline V gene are MNHNS and SASEGT. V was shortened by 2 bases and J by 1 base, with 6 bases between the two germline ends. This CDR3 spans 15 amino acids. The CDR3 region has the DNA TGTGCCAGCAGTGAACAGGGTTCCTATAATTCACCCCTCCACTTT. Translating it yields CASSEQGSYNSPLHF.

The chain links TRBV11-2 to TRBJ1-1; D gene ambiguous. The germline V gene has CDR1 SGHAT and CDR2 FQNNGV. Trimming pared 1 base from V and 4 bases from J, leaving 7 bases between. The CDR3 covers 13 residues. CDR3 protein: CASSLVTGTEAFF. The CDR3 DNA reads TGTGCCAGCAGCTTAGTAACTGGCACTGAAGCTTTCTTT.

This clone has just one count. The chain employs TRBV5-1 and TRBJ2-7, with 10 bases aligning to TRBD2. Trimming removed 4 bases from V and 4 bases from J; junction bases left unmatched: 8. This CDR3 contains 15 residues. CDR1 and CDR2 from the germline V gene are SGHRS and YFSETQ. CDR3 sequence (DNA): TGCGCCAGCAGCACCGGGACTAGCGACAATTACGAGCAGTACTTC. This codes for CASSTGTSDNYEQYF.

V gene TRBV5-4 combines with J gene TRBJ2-7, with TRBD2 as a possible D gene (5 bases). Looked up from germline, CDR1 is SGHNT and CDR2 is YYREEE (reference sequence). Trimming left V 0 bases short and J 2 bases short, with 9 bases between. This CDR3 region has 14 residues. The CDR3 DNA follows: TGTGCCAGCAGCTTGGCGTGGGGAGCCTACGAGCAGTACTTC. Amino acids: CASSLAWGAYEQYF.